This is a list of T cell receptor beta chains from one sample in a study of cytomegalovirus exposure and HLA in healthy donors. Sequencing used immunoSEQ multiplex PCR; TCRdb keeps in-frame clones, though not all of them. This table has around 99,000 clones, 76% appearing once. Sequenced input: PBMCs. The origin of the receptors is a woman between 45 and 60 years old in good health and CMV-seropositive. The CDR3 runs from the conserved cysteine through the conserved F or W. Each record gives: clone size, D gene, J gene, V gene, CDR3 protein, CDR3 DNA. D genes are given only for firm matches. Not every row has a clone size; where given, it reads once, few, many or a size class.

size: .; D: .; J: TRBJ2-7; V: TRBV18; CDR3: CASSPRDYEQYF; DNA: TGTGCCAGCTCACCGAGGGACTACGAGCAGTACTTC
size: .; D: .; J: TRBJ2-7; V: TRBV20-1; CDR3: CSAGQSGEQYF; DNA: TGCAGTGCCGGACAGTCTGGCGAGCAGTACTTC
size: .; D: TRBD2; J: TRBJ2-7; V: TRBV27; CDR3: CASSLRWDYRGAGAYEQYF; DNA: TGTGCCAGCAGTCTTAGGTGGGACTACCGAGGGGCGGGAGCCTACGAGCAGTACTTC
size: .; D: .; J: TRBJ1-1; V: TRBV25-1; CDR3: CASSDHRVRRTFF; DNA: TGTGCCAGCAGTGACCACAGGGTTAGAAGAACTTTCTTT
size: .; D: .; J: TRBJ2-4; V: TRBV15; CDR3: CATSSAGALGKNIQYF; DNA: TGTGCCACCAGCTCCGCGGGGGCGCTGGGTAAAAACATTCAGTACTTC
size: .; D: .; J: TRBJ2-2; V: TRBV14; CDR3: CASSQMRARTGELFF; DNA: TGTGCCAGCAGCCAAATGAGAGCTCGGACCGGGGAGCTGTTTTTT
size: .; D: .; J: TRBJ1-2; V: TRBV6-1; CDR3: CASITFEGENYGYTF; DNA: TGTGCCAGCATCACATTTGAGGGGGAGAACTATGGCTACACCTTC
size: .; D: TRBD2; J: TRBJ2-3; V: TRBV29-1; CDR3: CSLREGTDTQYF; DNA: TGCAGCCTACGGGAGGGCACAGATACGCAGTATTTT
size: .; D: TRBD1; J: TRBJ1-3; V: TRBV7-3; CDR3: CASSSGGTNTIYF; DNA: TGTGCCAGCAGCTCAGGGGGTACAAACACCATATATTTT
size: few; D: TRBD1; J: TRBJ2-7; V: TRBV6-5; CDR3: CASSRDSTYEQYF; DNA: TGTGCCAGCAGTCGGGACAGCACCTACGAGCAGTACTTC
size: .; D: .; J: TRBJ2-3; V: TRBV7-2; CDR3: CASSPPGTDTQYF; DNA: TGTGCCAGCAGCCCTCCCGGGACAGATACGCAGTATTTT
size: .; D: TRBD1; J: TRBJ2-1; V: TRBV6-1; CDR3: CASSDGTGYNEQFF; DNA: TGTGCCAGCAGTGACGGGACAGGGTACAATGAGCAGTTCTTC
size: .; D: .; J: TRBJ2-7; V: TRBV9; CDR3: CASSVVRTEQYF; DNA: TGTGCCAGCAGCGTAGTTAGAACCGAGCAGTACTTC
size: .; D: .; J: TRBJ2-1; V: TRBV7-2; CDR3: CASSLALGGASGEQFF; DNA: TGTGCCAGCAGCTTAGCGCTGGGCGGGGCCTCGGGGGAGCAGTTCTTC
size: .; D: .; J: TRBJ2-2; V: TRBV9; CDR3: CASSSRLVAGELFF; DNA: TGTGCCAGCAGCTCCCGACTAGTCGCCGGGGAGCTGTTTTTT
size: few; D: .; J: TRBJ2-1; V: TRBV21-1; CDR3: CASTSLMPSPRYFNEQFF; DNA: TGTGCCAGCACCAGCCTGATGCCTAGTCCCCGTTATTTCAATGAGCAGTTCTTC
size: .; D: .; J: TRBJ1-1; V: TRBV7-6; CDR3: CASSTGLEDTEAFF; DNA: TGTGCCAGCAGCACCGGACTCGAGGACACTGAAGCTTTCTTT